A selection of T cell receptor beta chains follows, all from one sample in a study of PD-1 blockade in classical Hodgkin lymphoma. Profiling relied on immunoSEQ multiplex PCR, and the TCRdb table lists in-frame clones only, not all of them. Of around 30,000 clones in the sample, over 55% were seen once. This specimen consisted of peripheral blood mononuclear cells (PBMCs), obtained before the second cycle of nivolumab. The receptors were gathered from a human donor with classical Hodgkin lymphoma. The CDR3 runs from the conserved cysteine through the conserved F or W. The order of the fields is D gene, V gene, clone size, J gene, CDR3 protein, CDR3 DNA. D genes are given only for firm matches. Clone sizes are given selectively: once, few, many, or a class where the clone is expanded.

d_call: .
v_call: TRBV27
clone_size: .
j_call: TRBJ2-7
cdr3_aa: CASSLQGPTYEQYF
cdr3_nt: TGTGCCAGCAGTTTGCAGGGGCCCACCTACGAGCAGTACTTC

d_call: .
v_call: TRBV28
clone_size: .
j_call: TRBJ1-5
cdr3_aa: CASKPGQLSQPQHF
cdr3_nt: TGTGCCAGCAAGCCGGGGCAATTAAGTCAGCCCCAGCATTTT

d_call: .
v_call: TRBV2
clone_size: .
j_call: TRBJ2-5
cdr3_aa: CASRSLQETQYF
cdr3_nt: TGTGCCAGCAGGTCCCTTCAAGAGACCCAGTACTTC

d_call: .
v_call: TRBV5-1
clone_size: .
j_call: TRBJ2-1
cdr3_aa: CASSTWTVFSYNEQFF
cdr3_nt: TGCGCCAGCAGCACCTGGACAGTTTTCTCCTACAATGAGCAGTTCTTC

d_call: TRBD2
v_call: TRBV9
clone_size: .
j_call: TRBJ2-1
cdr3_aa: CASSVGASGGAGNEQFF
cdr3_nt: TGTGCCAGCAGCGTAGGGGCTAGCGGGGGGGCAGGTAATGAGCAGTTCTTC

d_call: TRBD2
v_call: TRBV18
clone_size: once
j_call: TRBJ2-3
cdr3_aa: CASSRGLAATTDTQYF
cdr3_nt: TGTGCCAGCTCTCGAGGACTAGCGGCCACCACAGATACGCAGTATTTT

d_call: .
v_call: TRBV7-9
clone_size: once
j_call: TRBJ2-7
cdr3_aa: CASSHREVSSYEQYF
cdr3_nt: TGTGCCAGCAGCCACAGGGAAGTAAGCTCCTACGAGCAGTACTTC

d_call: TRBD1
v_call: TRBV7-2
clone_size: once
j_call: TRBJ2-5
cdr3_aa: CASSPRTGGETQYF
cdr3_nt: TGTGCCAGCAGCCCAAGGACAGGGGGAGAGACCCAGTACTTC

d_call: .
v_call: TRBV28
clone_size: .
j_call: TRBJ2-1
cdr3_aa: CASRQSRDVDEQFF
cdr3_nt: TGTGCCAGCAGACAGTCCCGGGACGTGGATGAGCAGTTCTTC

d_call: TRBD1
v_call: TRBV4-2
clone_size: .
j_call: TRBJ2-1
cdr3_aa: CASSQEAYGGTGGYNEQFF
cdr3_nt: TGTGCCAGCAGCCAAGAGGCTTACGGGGGGACAGGGGGCTACAATGAGCAGTTCTTC

d_call: .
v_call: TRBV7-2
clone_size: .
j_call: TRBJ2-1
cdr3_aa: CASSLATRGVGEQFF
cdr3_nt: TGTGCCAGCAGCTTAGCTACTAGGGGGGTTGGTGAGCAGTTCTTC

d_call: .
v_call: TRBV19
clone_size: .
j_call: TRBJ2-2
cdr3_aa: CASSGGTLITGELFF
cdr3_nt: TGTGCCAGTAGTGGGGGGACCCTGATCACCGGGGAGCTGTTTTTT

d_call: .
v_call: TRBV19
clone_size: .
j_call: TRBJ2-1
cdr3_aa: CASSLQGPSYNEQFF
cdr3_nt: TGTGCCAGTAGCCTTCAGGGGCCATCCTACAATGAGCAGTTCTTC

d_call: .
v_call: TRBV29-1
clone_size: .
j_call: TRBJ2-1
cdr3_aa: CSVEVRVTLGDEQFF
cdr3_nt: TGCAGCGTTGAAGTTCGAGTAACGCTAGGGGATGAGCAGTTCTTC

d_call: .
v_call: TRBV11-3
clone_size: .
j_call: TRBJ2-5
cdr3_aa: CASSLGPQETQYF
cdr3_nt: TGTGCCAGCAGCTTGGGCCCGCAAGAGACCCAGTACTTC

d_call: .
v_call: TRBV13
clone_size: .
j_call: TRBJ1-1
cdr3_aa: CASSLGRGTAEAFF
cdr3_nt: TGTGCCAGCAGCTTAGGCAGGGGAACAGCTGAAGCTTTCTTT

d_call: TRBD1
v_call: TRBV9
clone_size: .
j_call: TRBJ1-2
cdr3_aa: CASSVGTGDHQTYGYTF
cdr3_nt: TGTGCCAGCAGCGTAGGGACAGGGGACCACCAAACTTATGGCTACACCTTC

d_call: TRBD2
v_call: TRBV6-5
clone_size: .
j_call: TRBJ2-1
cdr3_aa: CASSPGTSGYNEQFF
cdr3_nt: TGTGCCAGCAGTCCCGGGACTAGCGGGTACAATGAGCAGTTCTTC

d_call: TRBD2
v_call: TRBV7-7
clone_size: .
j_call: TRBJ2-2
cdr3_aa: CASSLAAGAGELFF
cdr3_nt: TGTGCTAGCAGCCTGGCGGCGGGGGCCGGGGAGCTGTTTTTT

d_call: .
v_call: TRBV4-3
clone_size: .
j_call: TRBJ2-1
cdr3_aa: CASSQDSESSYNEQFF
cdr3_nt: TGCGCCAGCAGCCAAGATTCGGAGAGCTCCTACAATGAGCAGTTCTTC

d_call: TRBD1
v_call: TRBV6-5
clone_size: .
j_call: TRBJ1-1
cdr3_aa: CASSYPDRPEAFF
cdr3_nt: TGTGCCAGCAGTTACCCGGACAGGCCTGAAGCTTTCTTT

d_call: .
v_call: TRBV27
clone_size: .
j_call: TRBJ1-6
cdr3_aa: CASSFSGVNSPLHF
cdr3_nt: TGTGCCAGCAGTTTCTCAGGGGTTAATTCACCCCTCCACTTT

d_call: TRBD2
v_call: TRBV7-9
clone_size: .
j_call: TRBJ2-1
cdr3_aa: CASSLLAGARGEQFF
cdr3_nt: TGTGCCAGCAGCTTACTAGCGGGGGCCCGGGGTGAGCAGTTCTTC